This TCR beta chain comes out of a study of T cell clones after liver transplantation. This CDR3 has 15 amino acids. The ends lost 6 bases at V and 5 bases at J; junction bases unmatched: 6. The germline CDR1 and CDR2 sequences are LGHNA and YSLEER. Only a few counts were recorded for this clone. Assay used: immunoSEQ multiplex PCR; TCRdb lists only in-frame clones, some missing. The sample consists of some 120,000 clones, 90% of them appearing once. Sequencing was performed on CD4+ T cells from blood, taken 12 months after liver transplant. This chain connects TRBV4-3 to TRBJ2-2; 10 bases line up with TRBD1. The receptor was isolated from a human patient who received a liver transplant. Certain T cells may be donor cells from the graft. The DNA of the CDR3 is TGCGCCAGCAGAAGGGACAGGGGAACAACCGGGGAGCTGTTTTTT. Protein: CASRRDRGTTGELFF.